This TCR beta chain was sequenced for a study of Ad26.COV2.S vaccination and SARS-CoV-2 variants. On the study more broadly: The Ad26.COV2.S arm of the COV1001 trial was where the donor was placed. Once or twice, 56 days apart, Ad26.COV2.S was delivered intramuscularly. Study outcomes and limitations: Quantification of TCR breadth and depth may have yielded underestimates of total T cell responses.

Sequenced by immunoSEQ multiplex PCR; TCRdb stores in-frame clones only, minus some. The table lists 350,000 to 550,000 clones, approximately 92% of them singletons. Treatment specified: about 20 received Ad26.COV2.S at low or high dose, single or two shots; about 5 received placebo; per-sample allocation not given. Samples were taken on day 63 after the first vaccine or placebo injection. Its platform was an Ad26 vector, and its expressed antigen was Wuhan-strain SARS-CoV-2 spike. With regard to this clone: Its specificity is not known.

CDR3 length: 14 residues. Per germline, CDR1 MNHEY and CDR2 SVGAGI. The V and J ends lost 8 bases and 4 bases, in that order; junction bases with no gene match: 7. The sequencing here drew on peripheral blood, taken in a trial of Ad26.COV2.S vaccine versus placebo. The receptor was derived from a person between 18 and 60 years old who received the Ad26.COV2.S COVID-19 vaccine or a placebo. The chain joins TRBV6-5 to TRBJ1-2, with TRBD1 matching over 10 bases. In DNA, the CDR3 is TGTGCCAGCGGGCGGGGGACAGGGGTCTATGGCTACACCTTC. Translating gives CASGRGTGVYGYTF.